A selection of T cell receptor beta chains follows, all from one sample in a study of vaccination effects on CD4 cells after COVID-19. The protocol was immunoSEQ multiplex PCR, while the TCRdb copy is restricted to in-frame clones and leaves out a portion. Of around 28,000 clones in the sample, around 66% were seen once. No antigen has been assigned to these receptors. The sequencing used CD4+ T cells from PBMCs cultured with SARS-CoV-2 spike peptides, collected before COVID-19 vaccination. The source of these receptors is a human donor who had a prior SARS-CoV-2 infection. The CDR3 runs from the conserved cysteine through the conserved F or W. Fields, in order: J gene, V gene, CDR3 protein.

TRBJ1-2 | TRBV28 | CASRSTGGMGGYTF
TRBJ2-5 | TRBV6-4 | CASSAPGLADYQETQYF
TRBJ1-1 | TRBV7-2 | CASSRTSLTNTEAFF
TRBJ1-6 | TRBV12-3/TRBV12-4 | CASSLDGSPLHF
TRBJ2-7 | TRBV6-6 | CASSPQAGSYEQYF
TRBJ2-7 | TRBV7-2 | CASSLMGQGTYEQYF
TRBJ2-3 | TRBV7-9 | CASSFGPLSTTQYF
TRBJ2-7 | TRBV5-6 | CASSRGVEGYYEQYF
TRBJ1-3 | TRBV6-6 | CASSYLSGGRNTIYF
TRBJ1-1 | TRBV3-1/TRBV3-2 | CASSQDPAFNTEAFF
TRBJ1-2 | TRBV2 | CASSERRGGYGYTF
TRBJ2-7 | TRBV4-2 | CASSQEKLYYEQYF
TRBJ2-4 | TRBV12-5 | CASGLLYRTSGGPFRIIQYF
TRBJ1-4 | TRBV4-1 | CASSLKDAQGATNEKLFF
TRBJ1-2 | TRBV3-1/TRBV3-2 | CASSQNGLGGYTF
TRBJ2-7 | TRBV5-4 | CASSREAGRAYEQYF
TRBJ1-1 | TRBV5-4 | CASSLGGKDTEAFF
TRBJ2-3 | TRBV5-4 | CASSLAPSGRPYPADTQYF
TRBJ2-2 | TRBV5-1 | CASSVNPGGTTGELFF
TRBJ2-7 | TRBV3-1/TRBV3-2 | CASSRTSGSFPYEQYF
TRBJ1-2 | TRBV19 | CASSYRTGRANYGYTF
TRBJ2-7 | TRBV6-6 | CASSSVVGEQYF
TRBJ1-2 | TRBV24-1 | CATSDYGTDYGYTF
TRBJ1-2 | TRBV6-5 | CASSTGGLPYGYTF
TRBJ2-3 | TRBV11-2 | CASSVSSGASTDTQYF
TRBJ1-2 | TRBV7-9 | CASGGRGDYYGYTF
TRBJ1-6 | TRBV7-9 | CASSLWDSSNSPLHF
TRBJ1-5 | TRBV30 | CAWSGFVNQPQHF
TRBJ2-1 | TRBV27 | CASSSGLRLTYNEQFF
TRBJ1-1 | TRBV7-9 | CASSFWGGRRTEAFF
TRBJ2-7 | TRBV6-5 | CASKNWTSLVEQYF
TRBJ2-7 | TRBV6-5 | CASRDPPTYEQYF
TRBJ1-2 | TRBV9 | CASSPSRGMIGYTF
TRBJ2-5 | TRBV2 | CASSDPGLAGEETQYF
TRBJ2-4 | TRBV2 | CASREVPGQLAKNIQYF
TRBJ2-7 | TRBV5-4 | CASSLGPSKDYEQYF
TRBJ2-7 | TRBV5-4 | CASSLGSGSSGEQYF
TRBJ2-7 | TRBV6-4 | CASSVASGRQQYF
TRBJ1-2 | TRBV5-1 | CASSSGTGGFGYTF
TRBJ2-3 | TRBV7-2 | CASSLWGDTQYF
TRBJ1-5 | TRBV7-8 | CASSVGSWGGWNQPQHF